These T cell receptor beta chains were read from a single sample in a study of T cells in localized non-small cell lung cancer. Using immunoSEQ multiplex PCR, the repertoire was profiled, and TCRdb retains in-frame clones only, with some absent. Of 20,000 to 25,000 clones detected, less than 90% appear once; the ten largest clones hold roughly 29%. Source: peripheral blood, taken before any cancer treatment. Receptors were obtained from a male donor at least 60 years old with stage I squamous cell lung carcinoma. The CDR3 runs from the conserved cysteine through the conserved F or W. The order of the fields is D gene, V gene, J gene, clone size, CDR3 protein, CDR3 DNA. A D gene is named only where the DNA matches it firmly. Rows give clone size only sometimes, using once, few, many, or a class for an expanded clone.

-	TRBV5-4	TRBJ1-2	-	CASSLIGSSDGYTF	TGTGCCAGCAGCTTGATCGGCAGTTCAGACGGCTACACCTTC
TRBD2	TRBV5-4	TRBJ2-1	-	CASSSPGLAGNEQFF	TGTGCCAGCAGCTCACCGGGACTAGCGGGAAATGAGCAGTTCTTC
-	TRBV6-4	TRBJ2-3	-	CATKLEVGSDTQYF	TGTGCCACCAAACTAGAAGTGGGCTCAGATACGCAGTATTTT
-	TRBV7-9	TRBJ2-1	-	CASSLGTGPYNEQFF	TGTGCCAGCAGCCTCGGGACGGGTCCCTACAATGAGCAGTTCTTC
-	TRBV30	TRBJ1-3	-	CASRGIGRNTIYF	TGTGCCTCCCGGGGGATCGGTAGGAACACCATATATTTT
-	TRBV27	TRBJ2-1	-	CASSFLGGRSYNEQFF	TGTGCCAGCAGTTTCCTAGGGGGGAGGTCCTACAATGAGCAGTTCTTC
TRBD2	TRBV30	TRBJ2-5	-	CAWTKAGVRETQYF	TGTGCCTGGACCAAGGCGGGGGTTCGGGAGACCCAGTACTTC
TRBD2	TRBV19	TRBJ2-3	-	CASSRSGGPTDTQYF	TGTGCCAGTAGTCGCAGCGGGGGGCCCACAGATACGCAGTATTTT
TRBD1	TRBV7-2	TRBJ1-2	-	CASSLGTGVNYGYTF	TGTGCCAGCAGCTTAGGGACAGGGGTAAACTATGGCTACACCTTC
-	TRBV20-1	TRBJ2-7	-	CSAVGSAEQYF	TGCAGTGCCGTGGGATCGGCCGAGCAGTACTTC
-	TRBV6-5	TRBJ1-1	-	CASSEERGTEAFF	TGTGCCAGCAGTGAAGAGAGAGGCACTGAAGCTTTCTTT
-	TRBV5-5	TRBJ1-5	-	CASSLEANQPQHF	TGTGCCAGCAGCTTAGAGGCCAATCAGCCCCAGCATTTT
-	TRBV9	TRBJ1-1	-	CASSDRPAAEAFF	TGTGCCAGCAGCGACAGGCCTGCCGCTGAAGCTTTCTTT
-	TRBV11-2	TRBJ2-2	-	CASSFLGTGELFF	TGTGCCAGCAGCTTTCTTGGGACCGGGGAGCTGTTTTTT
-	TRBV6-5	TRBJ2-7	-	CASSDSYYEQYF	TGTGCCAGCAGCGACAGTTACTACGAGCAGTACTTC
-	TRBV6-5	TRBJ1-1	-	CASSYSRENTEAFF	TGTGCCAGCAGTTACTCAAGGGAGAACACTGAAGCTTTCTTT
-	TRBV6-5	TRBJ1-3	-	CASSYSSRADTIYF	TGTGCCAGCAGTTACTCGAGCAGGGCGGACACCATATATTTT
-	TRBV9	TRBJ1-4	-	CASSPPGFNEKLFF	TGTGCCAGCAGCCCCCCAGGTTTTAACGAAAAACTGTTTTTT
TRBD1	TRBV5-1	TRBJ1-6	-	CASSLGQGGNSPLHF	TGCGCCAGCAGCTTGGGACAGGGTGGTAATTCACCCCTCCACTTT
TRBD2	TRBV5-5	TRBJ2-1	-	CASGTSGSSFNEQFF	TGTGCCAGCGGGACTAGCGGGAGCTCTTTCAATGAGCAGTTCTTC
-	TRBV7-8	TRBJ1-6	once	CASSLALGQLVLHF	TGTGCCAGCAGCTTAGCGTTGGGGCAGCTCGTCCTCCACTTT
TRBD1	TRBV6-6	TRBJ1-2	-	CASSYGTGKGGYTF	TGTGCCAGCAGTTACGGGACAGGGAAAGGGGGCTACACCTTC
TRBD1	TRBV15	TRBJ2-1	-	CATSRGVTGATNEQFF	TGTGCCACCAGCAGAGGGGTGACAGGGGCGACCAATGAGCAGTTCTTC
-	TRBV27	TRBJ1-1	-	CASSRGNSEAFF	TGTGCCAGTAGCAGGGGAAACTCTGAAGCTTTCTTT
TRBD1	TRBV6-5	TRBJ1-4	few	CASSSGQGNEKLFF	TGTGCCAGCAGTTCGGGACAGGGTAATGAAAAACTGTTTTTT
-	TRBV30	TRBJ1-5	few	CAWSWLNSNQPQHF	TGTGCCTGGAGTTGGCTGAATAGCAATCAGCCCCAGCATTTT
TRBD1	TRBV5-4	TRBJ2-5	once	CASSLRVGQGVETQYF	TGTGCCAGCAGCTTGCGAGTGGGACAGGGGGTAGAGACCCAGTACTTC
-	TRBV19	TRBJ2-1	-	CASSLWSYNEQFF	TGTGCCAGTAGTCTCTGGTCCTACAATGAGCAGTTCTTC
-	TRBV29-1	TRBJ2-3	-	CSVESSYRTDTQYF	TGCAGCGTTGAATCCTCATACCGCACAGATACGCAGTATTTT
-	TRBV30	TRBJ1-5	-	CAWSPDWDQPQHF	TGTGCCTGGAGCCCCGACTGGGATCAGCCCCAGCATTTT
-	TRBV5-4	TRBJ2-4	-	CASSLGGMNIQYF	TGTGCCAGCAGCTTGGGAGGGATGAACATTCAGTACTTC
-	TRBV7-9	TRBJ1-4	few	CASSSTSRTGEKLFF	TGTGCCAGCAGCTCCACCAGCAGAACGGGTGAAAAACTGTTTTTT
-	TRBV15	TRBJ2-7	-	CATSRDSYEQYF	TGTGCCACCAGCAGAGACAGCTACGAGCAGTACTTC
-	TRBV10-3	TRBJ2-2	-	CAISRPTGELFF	TGTGCCATCAGTCGCCCCACCGGGGAGCTGTTTTTT
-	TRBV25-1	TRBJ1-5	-	CASSEGRGNQPQHF	TGTGCCAGCAGTGAAGGTAGGGGGAATCAGCCCCAGCATTTT
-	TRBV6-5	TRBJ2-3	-	CASRGLPQYF	TGTGCCAGCAGAGGACTACCGCAGTATTTT
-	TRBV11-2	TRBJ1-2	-	CASSAGTGRRGYTF	TGTGCCAGCAGCGCAGGAACAGGGCGTCGGGGCTACACCTTC
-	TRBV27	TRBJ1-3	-	CASSSLGSGNTIYF	TGTGCCAGCAGCTCGCTCGGCTCTGGAAACACCATATATTTT
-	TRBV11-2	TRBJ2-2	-	CASSFSGNGELFF	TGTGCCAGCAGCTTTTCAGGGAACGGGGAGCTGTTTTTT